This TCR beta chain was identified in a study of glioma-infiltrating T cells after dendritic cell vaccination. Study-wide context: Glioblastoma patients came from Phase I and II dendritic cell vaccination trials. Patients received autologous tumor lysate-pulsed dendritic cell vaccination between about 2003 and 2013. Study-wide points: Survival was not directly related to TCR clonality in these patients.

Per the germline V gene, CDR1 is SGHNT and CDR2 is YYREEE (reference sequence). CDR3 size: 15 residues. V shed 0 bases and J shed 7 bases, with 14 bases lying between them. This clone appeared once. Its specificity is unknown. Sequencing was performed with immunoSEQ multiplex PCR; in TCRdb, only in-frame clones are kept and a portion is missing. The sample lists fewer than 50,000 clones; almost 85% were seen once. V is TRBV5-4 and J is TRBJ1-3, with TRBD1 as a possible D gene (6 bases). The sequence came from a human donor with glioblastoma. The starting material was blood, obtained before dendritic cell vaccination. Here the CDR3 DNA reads TGTGCCAGCAGCTTGGAGGATGGGACATTGAACACCATATATTTT. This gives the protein CASSLEDGTLNTIYF. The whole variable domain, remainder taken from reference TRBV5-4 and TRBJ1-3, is ETGVTQSPTHLIKTRGQQVTLRCSSQSGHNTVSWYQQALGQGPQFIFQYYREEENGRGNFPPRFSGLQFPNYSSELNVNALELDDSALYLCASSLEDGTLNTIYFGEGSWLTVV.